This T cell receptor (beta chain) comes out of a study of blood T cells in healthy people across ages. Study context: Template switching captured about one barcoded beta molecule per two T cells.

This CDR3 has 15 residues. CDR1 and CDR2 (germline): DFQATT, SNEGSKA (reference sequence). V was pared by 3 bases and J by 5 bases, with 16 bases between. Primed by a sample-barcoded 5' primer and a J-beta primer mix, a second PCR proceeded for about 7 to 11 cycles. Each cDNA molecule carried a tag from a template-switch adaptor that contained 12 random nucleotides. One entry per CDR3 protein, called by TCRdb with MiXCR from the 5' RACE reads. Seen here are more than 800,000 distinct CDR3 sequences, more than 25% observed once, and the top ten hold approximately 15%. Sequenced sample: blood. This TCR was recovered from a woman aged 80 or over in good health. The chain joins TRBV20-1 to TRBJ2-2, with D perhaps TRBD2 (7 bases). This CDR3 reads CSASRGGADTGELFF. Here the CDR3 DNA reads TGCAGTGCTAGCCGTGGGGGGGCCGATACCGGGGAGCTGTTTTTT.